This T cell receptor beta chain was captured by sequencing in a study of T cell responses to AZD1222 COVID-19 vaccine (dated by TCRdb to about 2021). Regarding the research as a whole: AZD1222 recipients with second doses at about 4 weeks or about 12 weeks were pooled, because spike-specific TCR depth and breadth did not differ between schedules. A total of 230 to 250 trial participants underwent TCR sequencing, of whom approximately 200 had received two doses of AZD1222 and approximately 25 had received two doses of the MenACWY control vaccine. Trial participants were enrolled by age into subgroups of 18-55, 56-69 and 70-plus years, and about 150, 27 and 61 TCR-sequenced participants, respectively, were included in these subgroups.

A remark on this clone: Its antigen remains undetermined. Per-base quality was not reported, and no clone a single base away is much larger than it.

The CDR3 regions of human TCRbeta chains were analyzed by immunosequencing. The authors' analysis ran thus. Repertoire TCRs were matched against a reference library of SARS-CoV-2-specific TCRs generated with the MIRA antigen-specificity platform. Breadth meant the fraction of unique TCRs that were SARS-CoV-2-associated, whereas depth meant the fraction of total T cells that were SARS-CoV-2-associated. Using the MIRA data, each spike-specific TCR was assigned both to the spike region to which the TCR was reactive and to a CD4 or CD8 class. Log10-transformed breadth and depth values were compared by one-way ANOVA with Sidak's multiple comparisons tests. TCRdb mirrors the immuneACCESS table, restricted to in-frame sequences. Some clones are absent from its copies; in checked studies, under half trace to an unresolved V gene, and the reason for the others is unknown. V and J calls and clone size are those listed in that table; D and trimming were worked out from the DNA. For this sample there are over 100,000 clones; about 80% appear just once. Roughly 9.5% of the sample comes from the top ten.

Results the study describes overall, beyond this receptor: The whole spike protein was spanned by vaccine-associated CD4 TCRs, and dominant responses were seen in regions 160-218 and 743-854. Because no day 14 peak-response samples were available, repertoires were characterized only after the peak T cell response. In the small 56-69-year group, the increase in depth fell short of significance, most likely because of low power. Nearly half of unique spike-specific TCRs reportedly recognized epitopes outside regions mutated in the B.1.351 and B.1.1.7 variants. Conclusions about previously exposed vaccinees were limited because only six AZD1222 recipients were SARS-CoV-2 seropositive at baseline. Spike-specific TCR breadth and depth rose significantly after two AZD1222 doses compared with day 0 and with MenACWY recipients. Participants were mostly white British, with more females than males. The authors suggested clonal diversity may have been underestimated.

The germline V end is reduced by 4 bases and the J end by 4 bases; junction bases left unmatched: 3. Including the terminal cysteine and phenylalanine, the CDR3 comprises 13 residues. The sequence is cut down to CDR3 DNA, 39 bases in frame from base 1. The germline V gene gives CDR1 as SGHAT and CDR2 as FQNNGV. Sample time point, as interpreted from the label and publication: baseline before first vaccination. Samples from vaccinated people were obtained from the UK trials COV001 and COV002, which included a single-blind randomized controlled phase 2/3 trial of AZD1222 (ChAdOx1 nCoV-19) in healthy adults. Trial participant PBMC samples were collected at day 0 and day 28 after the second dose for TCRbeta chain sequencing.

Recombination connected TRBV11-2 to TRBJ1-2, with TRBD1 matching 7 junction bases. The sample consisted of peripheral blood, taken on day 0 of AZD1222 vaccination. This clonotype originated in an adult in good health. The CDR3: CASSSDRTYGYTF. The bases are TGTGCCAGCAGCTCGGACAGGACCTATGGCTACACCTTC.